This entry concerns a single T cell receptor (beta chain). The antigen remains undetermined. Making each TCR library took 3,000 to 4,500 ng of total RNA. Investigators made cDNA in eight separate reactions per sample. Two nested PCRs, of approximately 16 and 9 cycles, processed TCRalpha and TCRbeta cDNA. TCRdb re-called the 5' RACE reads; one entry per CDR3 protein, DNA not given. The listing contains around 380,000 distinct CDR3 sequences. This entry is derived from a study of monozygotic twins with inflammatory bowel disease. General study points: The analysis did not separate different T cell subtypes.

CDR1 is GTSNPN and CDR2 is SVGIG in the germline V gene (reference sequence). The CDR3 spans 14 residues. The TCR comes from a human donor with ulcerative colitis or Crohn's disease, or a healthy co-twin of an affected twin (not recorded which). Sequencing was carried out using blood. The V call is TRBV30, the J call TRBJ2-2; TCRdb returns TRBD1, unconfirmable since there is no DNA. The chain's CDR3 is CAWTGDIRTGELFF.